The clone carrying this T cell receptor (beta chain) was seen many times. This specimen comes from a study of low-dose radiotherapy and immunotherapy resistance in tumors. The CDR3 consists of 14 residues. V lost 7 bases to trimming and J lost 4 bases; unmatched junction nucleotides: 6. In germline, CDR1 is ENHRY, CDR2 SYGVKD. With a constant-region primer and a V-primer adapter, TCRs were subjected to 15 to 25 PCR cycles of amplification. From the reads, TCRdb called clonotypes with MiXCR, one entry per CDR3 protein. The sample records tens of thousands of distinct CDR3 sequences, roughly 10% being singletons. The time point is: before trial treatment.

This chain joins TRBV10-3 and TRBJ2-3; TRBD1 matches at 9 bases. The sequence was obtained from a female donor with ovarian cancer. This sample comprised PBMCs, obtained before treatment. The CDR3 coding sequence is TGTGCCATCAAACGGGACAGGGCGCCAGATACGCAGTATTTT. This codes for CAIKRDRAPDTQYF.